The source of this T cell receptor (beta chain) is a study of regulatory T cells in long-lasting Graves disease. This clonotype was seen ten or more times. Construction of TCR beta libraries relied on iRepertoire HTBI primers and on Arm-PCR targeting CDR3 regions. TCRdb recomputed calls from the multiplex PCR reads with MiXCR, one row per CDR3 protein. The sample lists under 300,000 distinct CDR3 sequences, 20% to 25% occurring once. Trimming cost V 7 bases and J 2 bases, with 14 bases left between them. The germline V gene has CDR1 LNHDA and CDR2 SQIVND (reference sequence). The CDR3 is 14 amino acids. Time point: newly diagnosed GD, antithyroid drugs for less than 3 months. With RNA extracted from PBMCs as input, the TCR library was made.

Sequenced material: peripheral blood mononuclear cells (PBMCs), taken at new diagnosis, from a patient treated with antithyroid drugs. The receptor was isolated from a female donor with Graves disease. The V call is TRBV19, the J call TRBJ1-1; D is unresolved. The DNA for the CDR3 is TGTGCCAGTATTGAGCCGAGGAGAAACACTGAAGCTTTCTTT. Translation gives CASIEPRRNTEAFF.